This is a list of T cell receptor beta chains from one sample in a study of identical twins. TCRdb called the 5' RACE reads again in MiXCR, with one record for every CDR3 protein. The sample holds 450,000 to 650,000 distinct CDR3 sequences, roughly 15% seen once. These data were also reused for a study on yellow fever vaccine responses in identical twins.

Input material: CD4+ T cells sorted from blood. These receptor sequences come from a woman aged 18-29 years in good health. CDR3s include the opening cysteine and the closing phenylalanine or tryptophan. D genes are given only for firm matches. Size is omitted from some rows. Given values are once, few, many or a class for expanded clones.

CDR3 DNA,CDR3 protein,CDR3 length,V gene,clone size,J gene,D gene
TGTGCCATCAGTGAGAGACAGGATTATGGCTACACCTTC,CAISERQDYGYTF,13,TRBV10-3,-,TRBJ1-2,-
TGTGCCAGCAGTCTCTCCGACAGGGTCGGCACAGATACGCAGTATTTT,CASSLSDRVGTDTQYF,16,TRBV6-1,-,TRBJ2-3,TRBD1
TGTGCCAGCAGGATGGACAGAGGAAACTATGGCTACACCTTC,CASRMDRGNYGYTF,14,TRBV27,-,TRBJ1-2,-
TGCGCCAGCAGGTCCACCGGGACCCAGTACTTC,CASRSTGTQYF,11,TRBV5-1,few,TRBJ2-5,-
TGCAGTGCGAGGATGGGACAGGGGGCGAACAGAGGGCCGATAAACACTGAAGCTTTCTTT,CSARMGQGANRGPINTEAFF,20,TRBV20-1,few,TRBJ1-1,TRBD1
TGCGCCAGCAGCCTAGGCGGGATTATGAACACTGAAGCTTTCTTT,CASSLGGIMNTEAFF,15,TRBV5-1,many,TRBJ1-1,-
TGCAGTGCTAGCGGGGGGGCTCCTCCCTACGAGCAGTACTTC,CSASGGAPPYEQYF,14,TRBV20-1,-,TRBJ2-7,TRBD2
TGTGCCAGCAGCCAGACAGGCCGCTCCTACGAGCAGTACTTC,CASSQTGRSYEQYF,14,TRBV7-2,-,TRBJ2-7,-
TGCAGTGTTAATCACGCAGGGCCATTAAATGAAAAACTGTTTTTT,CSVNHAGPLNEKLFF,15,TRBV20-1,few,TRBJ1-4,-
TGTGCCAGCAGCCCCTTAGGACAGCCTCCTGAAGCTTTCTTT,CASSPLGQPPEAFF,14,TRBV7-7,few,TRBJ1-1,-
TGTGCCATCAGTGCCCTGTCTCTAGACCACTACGAGCAGTACTTC,CAISALSLDHYEQYF,15,TRBV10-3,once,TRBJ2-7,-
TGTGCCAGCAGCCCGCCAGTTCGATCCAAAAACATTCAGTACTTC,CASSPPVRSKNIQYF,15,TRBV11-2,-,TRBJ2-4,-
TGTGCCAGCAGTTTCGTCAGTTATTTGTTCTCGGGGAAAGAGACCCAGTACTTC,CASSFVSYLFSGKETQYF,18,TRBV28,few,TRBJ2-5,-